The 28 T cell receptor beta chains reported below all come from one sample, sequenced in a study of blood T cell repertoires in COVID-19. Produced via immunoSEQ multiplex PCR; TCRdb's table is partial and in-frame only. The profile shows under 75,000 clones, roughly 72% of them singletons. Sequencing was performed on peripheral blood. These receptors were collected from a woman in her 70s with COVID-19, enrolled during active disease.

V and J are TRBV19 and TRBJ2-3; D might be TRBD2 (6 bases). V was cut by 4 bases and J by 2 bases, with 16 bases left in between. Germline V lookup: CDR1 LNHDA, CDR2 SQIVND (reference sequence). CDR3 length: 16 residues. The CDR3 here is CASSRIGSGDTDTQYF. CDR3 in DNA: TGTGCCAGTAGTAGAATAGGGTCGGGGGACACAGATACGCAGTATTTT.

The rearrangement links TRBV28 to TRBJ1-1, with D maybe TRBD1 (6 bases). Germline V gene sequence: CDR1 MDHEN, CDR2 SYDVKM. V lost 5 bases and J 5 bases, leaving 12 bases between the germline ends. CDR3 size: 13 residues. CDR3 in DNA: TGTGCCAGCAGTCCGGGACACGAGACTGAAGCTTTCTTT. It encodes CASSPGHETEAFF.

J is TRBJ1-1 and V is TRBV5-1; D perhaps matches TRBD1 (5 bases). In germline, CDR1 is SGHRS, CDR2 YFSETQ. Trimming removed 0 bases at V and 1 base at J, with 10 bases between. The CDR3 consists of 15 residues. Here the CDR3 DNA reads TGCGCCAGCAGCTTGGGTGGGGCCTCGAACACTGAAGCTTTCTTT. This encodes CASSLGGASNTEAFF.

V and J are TRBV20-1 and TRBJ1-2, with D possibly matching TRBD1 (5 bases). The CDR3 loop spans 11 amino acids. Germline assignment: CDR1 DFQATT and CDR2 SNEGSKA (reference sequence). V lost 8 bases and J 8 bases, leaving 15 bases between the germline ends. The CDR3 nucleotides are TGCAGTACCTGGGCAGGGAACGGCTACACCTTC. Amino acids: CSTWAGNGYTF.

V gene TRBV7-9 combines with J gene TRBJ2-5; the D gene is possibly TRBD2 (7 bases). The CDR3 extends over 15 amino acids. Germline values: CDR1 SEHNR, CDR2 FQNEAQ (reference sequence). With 2 bases removed from V and 4 bases from J, the gap between germline ends came to 14 bases. CDR3: CASSLILGGRETQYF. The CDR3 bases are TGTGCCAGCAGCTTAATTCTCGGGGGGCGAGAGACCCAGTACTTC.

The genes are TRBV6-5 and TRBJ2-5; 9 bases align to TRBD1. Per germline, CDR1 MNHEY and CDR2 SVGAGI. J gave up 5 bases and V 6 bases, and 4 bases lay outside the gene matches. This CDR3 is built from 13 residues. The CDR3 protein is CASSLTGGETQYF. As DNA, the CDR3 is TGTGCCAGCAGCCTGACAGGGGGGGAGACCCAGTACTTC.

The rearrangement links TRBV6-2 or TRBV6-3 to TRBJ1-1, with D perhaps matching TRBD1 (5 bases). CDR1 and CDR2 from the germline V gene are MNHEY and SVGEGT. Trimming took 6 bases from V and 0 from J, leaving 20 bases between them. The CDR3 spans 17 residues. CDR3 coding DNA: TGTGCCAGCAGCGGGGAGGGGCGGACCTTCATGAACACTGAAGCTTTCTTT. Its translation: CASSGEGRTFMNTEAFF.

The chain carries TRBV4-1 and TRBJ2-7, with D unresolved. CDR1 is MGHRA, CDR2 YSYEKL, per germline. Trimming removed 1 base at V and 3 bases at J, with 16 bases between. The CDR3 consists of 16 residues. The CDR3 DNA reads TGCGCCAGCAGCCAAGTTCTCGTGGGCAGCAGCTACGAGCAGTACTTC. Amino acids: CASSQVLVGSSYEQYF.

This clone was observed once. This sequence joins TRBV5-6 and TRBJ1-4; D possibly corresponds to TRBD1 (5 bases). Germline V gene sequence: CDR1 SGHDT, CDR2 YYEEEE. The CDR3 contains 14 residues. V was clipped by 3 bases and J by 8 bases, with 14 bases between them. The CDR3: CASSSGGVKEKLFF. The CDR3 nucleotides read TGTGCCAGCAGCTCCGGGGGGGTTAAGGAAAAACTGTTTTTT. Full variable domain (missing parts from reference TRBV5-6 and TRBJ1-4): DAGVTQSPTHLIKTRGQQVTLRCSPKSGHDTVSWYQQALGQGPQFIFQYYEEEERQRGNFPDRFSGHQFPNYSSELNVNALLLGDSALYLCASSSGGVKEKLFFGSGTQLSVL.

V and J are TRBV28 and TRBJ1-1; possibly TRBD1 for D (5 bases). V was trimmed by 6 bases and J by 7 bases, leaving 15 bases between them. The CDR3 has 13 amino acids. Germline V lookup: CDR1 MDHEN, CDR2 SYDVKM. CDR3 region: CASRRRGVDEAFF. The CDR3 coding sequence is TGTGCCAGCAGGAGACGGGGGGTCGATGAAGCTTTCTTT. Using reference TRBV28 and TRBJ1-1 for the parts outside the CDR3, the full variable domain is DVKVTQSSRYLVKRTGEKVFLECVQDMDHENMFWYRQDPGLGLRLIYFSYDVKMKEKGDIPEGYSVSREKKERFSLILESASTNQTSMYLCASRRRGVDEAFFGQGTRLTVV.

The V call is TRBV7-2, the J call TRBJ1-3, with 7 bases identical to TRBD1. The V gene's germline CDR1 is SGHTA and CDR2 FQGNSA. The CDR3 is made up of 15 amino acids. The junction had 6 bases not matched to a gene; V was cut back by 5 bases and J by 2 bases. DNA of the CDR3: TGTGCCAGCAGCGTAAGGCAGGGGGCTGGAAACACCATATATTTT. This gives the protein CASSVRQGAGNTIYF.

The rearrangement uses TRBV3-1 (or the pseudogene TRBV3-2) and TRBJ1-6; 9 bases are shared with TRBD1. Germline V CDR1 and CDR2: LGHDT, YNNKEL (reference sequence). The CDR3 contains 12 residues. The V gene end was trimmed by 11 bases and the J gene end by 7 bases; junction bases not matched to a gene: 3. The CDR3 region is CACGTGNSPLHF. CDR3 DNA: TGTGCCTGTGGGACAGGGAATTCACCCCTCCACTTT.

The gene calls are TRBV7-2 and TRBJ2-1, with 11 nucleotides matching TRBD1. J gave up 4 bases and V 5 bases, and 1 base lay outside the gene matches. CDR1 and CDR2 (germline): SGHTA, FQGNSA. The CDR3 has 14 amino acids. The CDR3 is CASSGTGGYNEQFF. The CDR3 nucleotides read TGTGCCAGCAGCGGGACAGGGGGGTACAATGAGCAGTTCTTC.

This clone was seen a handful of times. This sequence joins TRBV3-1 (or the pseudogene TRBV3-2) and TRBJ1-2, with a tentative D call TRBD1 (6 bases). Germline V gene sequence: CDR1 LGHDT, CDR2 YNNKEL (reference sequence). V shed 4 bases and J shed 3 bases, with 12 bases lying between them. This CDR3 comprises 14 residues. CDR3 DNA: TGTGCCAGCAGCCCGAGGGGGAACTACTATGGCTACACCTTC. Protein: CASSPRGNYYGYTF.

This clone came up a few times. The chain is built from TRBV19 and TRBJ1-1, with D tentatively TRBD1 (5 bases). Germline values: CDR1 LNHDA, CDR2 SQIVND (reference sequence). The CDR3 has 15 residues. Trimming stripped 3 bases from V and 4 bases from J, with 15 bases between. For the CDR3, the DNA is TGTGCCAGTAGTATCTCGGCGGCAGGGCCCACTGAAGCTTTCTTT. The encoded protein is CASSISAAGPTEAFF.

The chain couples TRBV12-3 or TRBV12-4 to TRBJ1-1, with D possibly being TRBD1 (6 bases). V dropped 5 bases and J dropped 1 base, with 8 bases sitting between them. The CDR3 is 13 residues long. CDR3 sequence reads: CASSEGQNTEAFF. The CDR3 DNA reads as TGTGCCAGCAGTGAGGGACAGAACACTGAAGCTTTCTTT.

The chain joins TRBV7-2 to TRBJ1-5, with 8 bases fitting TRBD1. Germline values: CDR1 SGHTA, CDR2 FQGNSA. V lost 2 bases and J lost 6; bases outside the gene matches: 0. The CDR3 covers 13 residues. This chain's CDR3 is CASSLTGGQPQHF. In DNA, the CDR3 is TGTGCCAGCAGCTTAACAGGGGGTCAGCCCCAGCATTTT. The whole variable domain, filled in from reference TRBV7-2 and TRBJ1-5, reads GAGVSQSPSNKVTEKGKDVELRCDPISGHTALYWYRQSLGQGLEFLIYFQGNSAPDKSGLPSDRFSAERTGGSVSTLTIQRTQQEDSAVYLCASSLTGGQPQHFGDGTRLSIL.

The chain recombines TRBV5-6 with TRBJ2-3, with D perhaps TRBD1 (7 bases). CDR1 SGHDT and CDR2 YYEEEE come from the germline V gene. The CDR3 extends over 17 amino acids. Trimming pared 4 bases from V and 4 bases from J, leaving 22 bases between. CDR3 in DNA: TGTGCCAGCAGCCTGCTCGGGGGACAGCAGGAGTCAGATACGCAGTATTTT. It yields the protein CASSLLGGQQESDTQYF.

V is TRBV7-9 and J is TRBJ2-2; the match to TRBD1 covers 9 bases. CDR3 length: 14 amino acids. Germline-derived CDR1 and CDR2 are SEHNR and FQNEAQ (reference sequence). The V and J ends lost 6 bases and 4 bases, in that order; junction bases with no gene match: 3. Here the CDR3 DNA reads TGTGCCAGCAGAGGACAGGGGTTCACCGGGGAGCTGTTTTTT. Translation: CASRGQGFTGELFF.

The V and J genes are TRBV12-3 or TRBV12-4 and TRBJ2-1; D is unresolved. V lost 2 bases and J 2 bases, leaving 4 bases between the germline ends. The CDR3 covers 13 residues. Written as DNA, the CDR3 is TGTGCCAGCAGTTTAAGCCCCTACAATGAGCAGTTCTTC. Residues: CASSLSPYNEQFF.

The chain couples TRBV28 to TRBJ1-5; D call uncertain. In germline, CDR1 is MDHEN, CDR2 SYDVKM. Trimming removed 6 bases from V and 0 bases from J, with 6 bases in between. The length of the CDR3 is 13 residues. The CDR3 DNA reads TGTGCCAGCAGACAGTTTAGCAATCAGCCCCAGCATTTT. This gives the protein CASRQFSNQPQHF.

The chain recombines TRBV5-1 with TRBJ1-3; no definite D call. This CDR3 has 15 amino acids. V shed 4 bases and J shed 1 base, with 12 bases lying between them. CDR1 is SGHRS, CDR2 YFSETQ, per germline. CDR3 nucleotides: TGCGCCAGCAGCGTCACGCTAGAGTCTGGAAACACCATATATTTT. Translated, it gives CASSVTLESGNTIYF.

The CDR3 here is CASSLDLGGGPDNEQFF. The CDR3 coding sequence is TGTGCCAGCAGCTTAGATCTGGGGGGAGGGCCAGACAATGAGCAGTTCTTC. The V gene is TRBV11-3, the J gene TRBJ2-1, with 7 bases aligning to TRBD2. This CDR3 has 17 amino acids. J was trimmed by 5 bases and V by 0 bases; bases with no gene match: 10. Germline-derived CDR1 and CDR2 are SGHNT and YENEEA.

This chain uses TRBV9 with TRBJ1-2; tentatively, D is TRBD1 (6 bases). The CDR3 sequence is 15 residues long. CDR1 SGDLS and CDR2 YYNGEE come from the germline V gene. Trimming removed 0 bases at V and 4 bases at J, with 13 bases between. The CDR3 nucleotides are TGTGCCAGCAGCGTAGGTGGACAGCCCATCTATGGCTACACCTTC. Amino acid sequence: CASSVGGQPIYGYTF.

The rearrangement links TRBV4-2 to TRBJ2-5; 9 bases agree with TRBD2. CDR1 LGHNA and CDR2 YNFKEQ come from the germline V gene. This CDR3 region has 16 residues. J gave up 0 bases and V 3 bases, and 5 bases lay outside the gene matches. The CDR3: CASSQFLAGNQETQYF. In nucleotides, the CDR3 is TGTGCCAGCAGCCAGTTCCTAGCGGGGAACCAAGAGACCCAGTACTTC.

In its sample, this clone was seen once. V usage is TRBV9 and J usage is TRBJ2-3; TRBD1 might be the D (6 bases). Germline values: CDR1 SGDLS, CDR2 YYNGEE. Trimming stripped 0 bases from V and 3 bases from J, with 14 bases between. The CDR3 sequence is 16 residues long. The CDR3: CASSVVLGAGTDTQYF. Here the CDR3 DNA reads TGTGCCAGCAGCGTAGTATTGGGGGCAGGGACAGATACGCAGTATTTT.

The chain has TRBV7-2 and TRBJ2-3, with D possibly being TRBD2 (5 bases). The CDR3 covers 14 residues. The V gene lost 5 bases and the J gene lost 1 base, with 10 bases spanning the gap. Germline V gene sequence: CDR1 SGHTA, CDR2 FQGNSA. The CDR3 nucleotides read TGTGCCAGCAGCCCACTTAGCGGCACAGATACGCAGTATTTT. Encoded protein: CASSPLSGTDTQYF.

This clone was counted once. The chain employs TRBV7-2 and TRBJ2-7; D is perhaps TRBD1 (5 bases). Germline CDR1 is SGHTA and CDR2 is FQGNSA. Trimming pared 1 base from V and 5 bases from J, leaving 9 bases between. CDR3 size: 13 residues. The DNA of the CDR3 is TGTGCCAGCAGCTTAGGGTCAGGGAACGAGCAGTACTTC. Translating gives CASSLGSGNEQYF.